Listed below are T cell receptor beta chains from one sample, sequenced in a study of read filtering for tumor transcriptome and immune sequencing. TCRdb called the reads again in MiXCR, with one record for every CDR3 protein. This table holds about 90,000 distinct CDR3 sequences, about 12% found once. The sample taken for sequencing was a population of CD138-negative cells sorted from bone marrow. The receptor source for this set is a donor at least 40 years old with multiple myeloma. Both conserved end residues are part of each CDR3. D genes are given only for firm matches. Clone sizes are given selectively: once, few, many, or a class where the clone is expanded.

d_call: TRBD1; v_call: TRBV10-2; clone_size: many; j_call: TRBJ1-5; cdr3_nt: TGCGCCAGCAGTGACTCTACGACAGGGGGTGAACAGCCCCAGCATTTT; cdr3_aa: CASSDSTTGGEQPQHF
d_call: TRBD1; v_call: TRBV12-3/TRBV12-4; clone_size: many; j_call: TRBJ2-7; cdr3_nt: TGTGCCAGCAGTTTAGGGGTCGGACAGGGCGAGCAGTACTTC; cdr3_aa: CASSLGVGQGEQYF
d_call: NA; v_call: TRBV12-3/TRBV12-4; clone_size: many; j_call: TRBJ2-4; cdr3_nt: TGTGCCAGCAGTTTGTGGAGGGGGCACATTCAGTACTTC; cdr3_aa: CASSLWRGHIQYF
d_call: TRBD1; v_call: TRBV7-9; clone_size: many; j_call: TRBJ2-7; cdr3_nt: TGTGCCAGCAGCCCAAAAACAGGGGCGCTATACGAGCAGTACTTC; cdr3_aa: CASSPKTGALYEQYF
d_call: TRBD2; v_call: TRBV6-1; clone_size: many; j_call: TRBJ2-1; cdr3_nt: TGTGCCAGCACCCGGGGAGGGGACCCCAATGAGCAGTTCTTC; cdr3_aa: CASTRGGDPNEQFF
d_call: NA; v_call: TRBV7-2; clone_size: many; j_call: TRBJ2-2; cdr3_nt: TGTTCCAGCAGCTTAGCATACAGGGTCAACACCGGGGAGCTGTTTTTT; cdr3_aa: CSSSLAYRVNTGELFF
d_call: TRBD2; v_call: TRBV6-1; clone_size: many; j_call: TRBJ2-1; cdr3_nt: TGTGCCAGCAGTGGGGCATCGGGGGGATCCTACAATGAGCAGTTCTTC; cdr3_aa: CASSGASGGSYNEQFF
d_call: NA; v_call: TRBV19; clone_size: many; j_call: TRBJ2-7; cdr3_nt: TGTGCCAGTAGTATGTGGGGAGGCGAGCAGTACTTC; cdr3_aa: CASSMWGGEQYF
d_call: NA; v_call: TRBV7-9; clone_size: few; j_call: TRBJ1-2; cdr3_nt: TGTGCTACCGTGTCAGGGAACTATGGCTACACCTTC; cdr3_aa: CATVSGNYGYTF
d_call: NA; v_call: TRBV6-5; clone_size: many; j_call: TRBJ1-5; cdr3_nt: TGTGCCAGCAGTCTAAACAGGGATAGCAATCAGCCCCAGCATTTT; cdr3_aa: CASSLNRDSNQPQHF
d_call: TRBD1; v_call: TRBV6-1; clone_size: many; j_call: TRBJ2-3; cdr3_nt: TGTGCCAGCAATCCAGGACAGGGGGGGGATACGCAGTATTTT; cdr3_aa: CASNPGQGGDTQYF
d_call: TRBD2; v_call: TRBV20-1; clone_size: many; j_call: TRBJ2-1; cdr3_nt: TGCAGTGCTAGACGTCTAGCGGACTTTAGCTCCTACAATGAGCAGTTCTTC; cdr3_aa: CSARRLADFSSYNEQFF
d_call: TRBD2; v_call: TRBV14; clone_size: many; j_call: TRBJ2-3; cdr3_nt: TGTGCCAGCAATAGCGGGAGGACGGGAGATACGCAGTATTTT; cdr3_aa: CASNSGRTGDTQYF
d_call: TRBD1; v_call: TRBV5-1; clone_size: many; j_call: TRBJ1-2; cdr3_nt: TGCGCCAGCAGCCTTTGGACAGGAGGAAATGGCTACACCTTC; cdr3_aa: CASSLWTGGNGYTF
d_call: NA; v_call: TRBV7-6; clone_size: many; j_call: TRBJ2-5; cdr3_nt: TGTGCCAGCAGCTTAAGGGACTCCATGTACCAAGAGACCCAGTACTTC; cdr3_aa: CASSLRDSMYQETQYF
d_call: TRBD1; v_call: TRBV20-1; clone_size: many; j_call: TRBJ2-1; cdr3_nt: TGCAGTGCATCCGGGACAGGGGTGAACAATGAGCAGTTCTTC; cdr3_aa: CSASGTGVNNEQFF
d_call: NA; v_call: TRBV11-3; clone_size: NA; j_call: TRBJ2-7; cdr3_nt: TGTGCCAGCAGCTCCCGGGGGTTCTCCTACGAGCAGTACTTC; cdr3_aa: CASSSRGFSYEQYF
d_call: TRBD1; v_call: TRBV29-1; clone_size: many; j_call: TRBJ1-5; cdr3_nt: TGCAGCGTGACCTGGGACAGGGCGGATCAGCCCCAGCATTTT; cdr3_aa: CSVTWDRADQPQHF
d_call: TRBD1; v_call: TRBV20-1; clone_size: many; j_call: TRBJ1-5; cdr3_nt: TGCAGTGCTAGACCTCCCGGGACAGGGTTCGGTCAGCCCCAGCATTTT; cdr3_aa: CSARPPGTGFGQPQHF
d_call: NA; v_call: TRBV20-1; clone_size: NA; j_call: TRBJ1-6; cdr3_nt: TGCAGTGCTGTCAGGGGTATCGATGATTCACCCCTCCACTTT; cdr3_aa: CSAVRGIDDSPLHF
d_call: TRBD1; v_call: TRBV5-1; clone_size: few; j_call: TRBJ2-5; cdr3_nt: TGCGCCAGCAGCTTACAAGGGACAGCCCAAGAGACCCAGTACTTC; cdr3_aa: CASSLQGTAQETQYF
d_call: TRBD2; v_call: TRBV10-3; clone_size: many; j_call: TRBJ2-1; cdr3_nt: TGTGCCATCAGAGGCAGGACTAGCGGGGACAATGAGCAGTTCTTC; cdr3_aa: CAIRGRTSGDNEQFF
d_call: NA; v_call: TRBV12-3/TRBV12-4; clone_size: many; j_call: TRBJ2-1; cdr3_nt: TGTGCCAGCAGCCGCCAACGCTACAATGAGCAGTTCTTC; cdr3_aa: CASSRQRYNEQFF
d_call: TRBD2; v_call: TRBV29-1; clone_size: many; j_call: TRBJ2-5; cdr3_nt: TGCAGCGTTGACGATTGGACTAGCGCCTACCAAGAGACCCAGTACTTC; cdr3_aa: CSVDDWTSAYQETQYF
d_call: NA; v_call: TRBV6-1; clone_size: many; j_call: TRBJ2-6; cdr3_nt: TGTGCCAGCAGTGAATGGGGCTCTGGGGCCAACGTCCTGACTTTC; cdr3_aa: CASSEWGSGANVLTF
d_call: NA; v_call: TRBV28; clone_size: many; j_call: TRBJ1-4; cdr3_nt: TGTGCCAGCAACGCAGGGACCGTGACTAATGAAAAACTGTTTTTT; cdr3_aa: CASNAGTVTNEKLFF
d_call: NA; v_call: TRBV23-1; clone_size: many; j_call: TRBJ2-1; cdr3_nt: TGCGCCAGCAGTCAACCCGTTATAGGGCCAGAAAACAATGAGCAGTTCTTC; cdr3_aa: CASSQPVIGPENNEQFF
d_call: NA; v_call: TRBV30; clone_size: NA; j_call: TRBJ1-1; cdr3_nt: TGTGCCTGGAGTGTAGGCGTCCGACGAAACACTGAAGCTTTCTTT; cdr3_aa: CAWSVGVRRNTEAFF
d_call: NA; v_call: TRBV7-2; clone_size: many; j_call: TRBJ2-7; cdr3_nt: TGTGCCAGCAGCTTAGCGGGCTTTCCCTACGAGCAGTACTTC; cdr3_aa: CASSLAGFPYEQYF
d_call: NA; v_call: TRBV5-1; clone_size: NA; j_call: TRBJ2-7; cdr3_nt: TGCGCCAGCAGCTTGGATCGACAGAGTGGCGAGCAGTACTTC; cdr3_aa: CASSLDRQSGEQYF
d_call: TRBD1; v_call: TRBV10-2; clone_size: many; j_call: TRBJ2-5; cdr3_nt: TGCGCCAGCAGGGACAGGGTCAGAGCGGCGGAGACCCAGTACTTC; cdr3_aa: CASRDRVRAAETQYF
d_call: NA; v_call: TRBV10-1; clone_size: many; j_call: TRBJ2-5; cdr3_nt: TGCGCCACCCAAAGGAGGGGAGAGGGCCCCGAGACCCAGTACTTC; cdr3_aa: CATQRRGEGPETQYF
d_call: NA; v_call: TRBV7-2; clone_size: many; j_call: TRBJ2-3; cdr3_nt: TGTGCCAGCAGCTTAAGACCCCCCGATACGCAGTATTTT; cdr3_aa: CASSLRPPDTQYF
d_call: NA; v_call: TRBV5-5; clone_size: many; j_call: TRBJ1-1; cdr3_nt: TGTGCCAGCAGTTGGGCCTCCCCTCAGGCGAACACTGAAGCTTTCTTT; cdr3_aa: CASSWASPQANTEAFF
d_call: NA; v_call: TRBV25-1; clone_size: many; j_call: TRBJ2-7; cdr3_nt: TGTGCCAGCAGTGACAGCCTAAGGTCCTACGAGCAGTACTTC; cdr3_aa: CASSDSLRSYEQYF
d_call: NA; v_call: TRBV6-6; clone_size: many; j_call: TRBJ1-5; cdr3_nt: TGTGCCAGCAGTACGAATCAGCCCCAGCATTTT; cdr3_aa: CASSTNQPQHF
d_call: TRBD2; v_call: TRBV6-2/TRBV6-3; clone_size: many; j_call: TRBJ2-1; cdr3_nt: TGTGCCAGCAGTTACTACAGGAGGGTAGCGGGCCCAGCGGGGGTAAATGAGCAGTTCTTC; cdr3_aa: CASSYYRRVAGPAGVNEQFF
d_call: NA; v_call: TRBV28; clone_size: many; j_call: TRBJ2-7; cdr3_nt: TGTGCCAGCAGCTCATTCCAGGGCAGGAACGAGCAGTACTTC; cdr3_aa: CASSSFQGRNEQYF
d_call: NA; v_call: TRBV7-9; clone_size: many; j_call: TRBJ1-3; cdr3_nt: TGTGCCAGCAGCCCCGTTTCTGGAAACACCATATATTTT; cdr3_aa: CASSPVSGNTIYF
d_call: TRBD2; v_call: TRBV5-1; clone_size: many; j_call: TRBJ2-7; cdr3_nt: TGCGCCAGCAGCCCTAGCGGGCCCCACTACGAGCAGTACTTC; cdr3_aa: CASSPSGPHYEQYF
d_call: NA; v_call: TRBV29-1; clone_size: NA; j_call: TRBJ2-7; cdr3_nt: TGCAGCGTCGTGCGGGACAATACCTACGAGCAGTACTTC; cdr3_aa: CSVVRDNTYEQYF
d_call: TRBD1; v_call: TRBV7-9; clone_size: many; j_call: TRBJ1-2; cdr3_nt: TGTGCCAGCAGCCTACAGGGGGAAGGCTACACCTTC; cdr3_aa: CASSLQGEGYTF
d_call: TRBD2; v_call: TRBV30; clone_size: many; j_call: TRBJ2-3; cdr3_nt: TGTGCCTGGAGTGTTAGCGGGAGTTCTAATACGCAGTATTTT; cdr3_aa: CAWSVSGSSNTQYF
d_call: NA; v_call: TRBV2; clone_size: large; j_call: TRBJ1-1; cdr3_nt: TGTGCCAGCAGTGCACCTGATGGACGGATGAACACTGAAGCTTTCTTT; cdr3_aa: CASSAPDGRMNTEAFF
d_call: TRBD2; v_call: TRBV20-1; clone_size: medium-sized; j_call: TRBJ2-1; cdr3_nt: TGCAGTGCTAGAGGCGGGAGAACCCATTACAATGAGCAGTTCTTC; cdr3_aa: CSARGGRTHYNEQFF
d_call: NA; v_call: TRBV11-2; clone_size: many; j_call: TRBJ2-7; cdr3_nt: TGTGCCAGCAGCTTAGAGGGGGCGCCCTACGAGCAGTACTTC; cdr3_aa: CASSLEGAPYEQYF
d_call: NA; v_call: TRBV29-1; clone_size: many; j_call: TRBJ2-3; cdr3_nt: TGCAGCGTTGATGGGGGCACAGATACGCAGTATTTT; cdr3_aa: CSVDGGTDTQYF
d_call: TRBD1; v_call: TRBV7-3; clone_size: NA; j_call: TRBJ2-2; cdr3_nt: TGTGCCAGCAGCTCTTACAGGGGCACGAGCACCGGGGAGCTGTTTTTT; cdr3_aa: CASSSYRGTSTGELFF
d_call: NA; v_call: TRBV12-3/TRBV12-4; clone_size: NA; j_call: TRBJ1-1; cdr3_nt: TGTGCCAGCAGTTTATGGGGGACCAAAGGGTCCGCTGAAGCTTTCTTT; cdr3_aa: CASSLWGTKGSAEAFF
d_call: NA; v_call: TRBV12-3/TRBV12-4; clone_size: NA; j_call: TRBJ2-7; cdr3_nt: TGTGCTAGTGGTCCCAAACAGGGGCCCGTAAGCGGGAGCTCCTCCTACGAGCAGTACTTC; cdr3_aa: CASGPKQGPVSGSSSYEQYF
d_call: NA; v_call: TRBV5-1; clone_size: many; j_call: TRBJ2-1; cdr3_nt: TGCGCCAGCAGCAAAATACCGAGCTCCTACAATGAGCAGTTCTTC; cdr3_aa: CASSKIPSSYNEQFF
d_call: NA; v_call: TRBV20-1; clone_size: many; j_call: TRBJ2-1; cdr3_nt: TGCAGTGCTGTTAGAGCTCGGCAGTTCAATGAGCAGTTCTTC; cdr3_aa: CSAVRARQFNEQFF
d_call: NA; v_call: TRBV19; clone_size: many; j_call: TRBJ2-7; cdr3_nt: TGTGCCAGTAGTATGGCCAGGAGCTACGAGCAGTACTTC; cdr3_aa: CASSMARSYEQYF
d_call: TRBD2; v_call: TRBV5-1; clone_size: many; j_call: TRBJ2-3; cdr3_nt: TGCGCCAGCAGCCCCGGACCCGGGCGGGAGGCCACCACAGATACGCAGTATTTT; cdr3_aa: CASSPGPGREATTDTQYF
d_call: NA; v_call: TRBV27; clone_size: many; j_call: TRBJ2-2; cdr3_nt: TGTGCCAGCAGTTTACGGCTCCCGAACACCGGGGAGCTGTTTTTT; cdr3_aa: CASSLRLPNTGELFF
d_call: NA; v_call: TRBV5-1; clone_size: many; j_call: TRBJ2-7; cdr3_nt: TGCGCCAGCAGCTTGGAATACGCAGGGTCGGGCTACGAGCAGTACTTC; cdr3_aa: CASSLEYAGSGYEQYF
d_call: TRBD2; v_call: TRBV7-3; clone_size: few; j_call: TRBJ2-3; cdr3_nt: TGTGCCAGCAGTAGGAGGGGACTAGCATCTAGCACAGATACGCAGTATTTT; cdr3_aa: CASSRRGLASSTDTQYF
d_call: NA; v_call: TRBV18; clone_size: NA; j_call: TRBJ2-2; cdr3_nt: TGTGCCAGCTCACCACTCAGGGACACCGGGGAGCTGTTTTTT; cdr3_aa: CASSPLRDTGELFF